The 11 T cell receptor beta chains reported below all come from one sample, sequenced in a study of blood T cell repertoires in COVID-19. Using immunoSEQ multiplex PCR, the repertoire was profiled, and TCRdb retains in-frame clones only, with some absent. Among about 50,000 clones listed, 83% were seen once. The specimen sequenced was peripheral blood. These receptors all come from a man aged 40-49 years with acute or convalescent COVID-19.

The table lists this clone with a few counts. The chain joins TRBV11-2 to TRBJ1-3; tentatively, D is TRBD1 (5 bases). The V end was cut by 8 bases, the J end by 4 bases, with 18 bases between. In germline, CDR1 is SGHAT, CDR2 FQNNGV. The CDR3 sequence is 15 residues long. The CDR3 DNA sequence: TGTGCCAGCTCCGTAGGGCCAGGGTCAGGAAACACCATATATTTT. It yields the protein CASSVGPGSGNTIYF.

The V and J genes are TRBV3-1 (or the pseudogene TRBV3-2) and TRBJ2-3; D is unclear. Germline V gene lookup returns CDR1 LGHDT and CDR2 YNNKEL (reference sequence). V lost 1 base, J lost 6 bases, and 11 bases lay in between. CDR3 length: 14 amino acids. For the CDR3, the DNA is TGTGCCAGCAGCCAAGGGAGCCCGAGGGATACGCAGTATTTT. Translating it yields CASSQGSPRDTQYF.

The V gene is TRBV3-1 (or the pseudogene TRBV3-2), the J gene TRBJ1-1, with 8 bases matching TRBD1. Per the germline V gene, CDR1 is LGHDT and CDR2 is YNNKEL (reference sequence). This CDR3 has 12 residues. Unmatched junction bases numbered 3, after V lost 4 bases and J lost 8 bases. CDR3 in amino acids: CASSPWTGEAFF. DNA for the CDR3: TGTGCCAGCAGCCCTTGGACAGGGGAAGCTTTCTTT.

This chain joins TRBV28 and TRBJ1-2; the match to TRBD1 covers 8 bases. With V trimmed by 5 bases and J by 8 bases, 4 bases remained unmatched. The length of the CDR3 is 12 residues. Germline V lookup: CDR1 MDHEN, CDR2 SYDVKM. The chain's CDR3 is CASSQGARGYTF. As DNA, the CDR3 is TGTGCCAGCAGTCAGGGGGCGCGGGGCTACACCTTC.

The chain recombines TRBV7-7 with TRBJ2-1, with TRBD2 as a possible D gene (5 bases). With 3 bases removed from V and 6 bases from J, the gap between germline ends came to 9 bases. The CDR3 is 13 residues long. Per the germline V gene, CDR1 is SSHAT and CDR2 is FNYEAQ (reference sequence). The CDR3 DNA is TGTGCCAGCAGCTTCAATCGGGGCAATGAGCAGTTCTTC. Translation: CASSFNRGNEQFF.

CDR3 in amino acids: CASSQDAQYYGYTF. CDR3 DNA: TGCGCCAGCAGCCAAGATGCCCAGTACTATGGCTACACCTTC. This sequence joins TRBV4-1 and TRBJ1-2, with D unresolved. Between the trimmed V and J ends, which lost 0 bases and 3 bases, there was a span of 8 bases. The germline CDR1 and CDR2 sequences are MGHRA and YSYEKL. The CDR3 covers 14 residues.

The rearrangement joins TRBV18 to TRBJ1-5, with 7 positions matching TRBD1. There are 14 residues in the CDR3. CDR1 is KGHSH and CDR2 is LQKENI in the germline V gene. Losses at the gene ends were 3 bases for V and 6 bases for J; bases not matched to a gene: 5. For the CDR3, the DNA is TGTGCCAGCTCACCCGCAGGGGGTATTCAGCCCCAGCATTTT. This sequence encodes CASSPAGGIQPQHF.

This clone showed up just once. The rearrangement links TRBV5-1 to TRBJ2-1, with 9 bases fitting TRBD2. The CDR3 contains 16 residues. Germline lookup yields CDR1 SGHRS and CDR2 YFSETQ. V lost 5 bases, J lost 10 bases, and 16 bases stayed unmatched. In DNA, the CDR3 is TGCGCCAGCAGGATTTCTCCAGCGGGGGGTGAGTTGGAGCAGTTCTTC. The encoded protein is CASRISPAGGELEQFF. The complete variable domain, with remaining parts taken from reference TRBV5-1 and TRBJ2-1, reads KAGVTQTPRYLIKTRGQQVTLSCSPISGHRSVSWYQQTPGQGLQFLFEYFSETQRNKGNFPGRFSGRQFSNSRSEMNVSTLELGDSALYLCASRISPAGGELEQFFGPGTRLTVL.

The chain recombines TRBV3-1 (or the pseudogene TRBV3-2) with TRBJ2-3; 12 bases are shared with TRBD2. J gave up 6 bases and V 4 bases, and 11 bases lay outside the gene matches. Germline lookup yields CDR1 LGHDT and CDR2 YNNKEL (reference sequence). CDR3 length: 17 residues. The CDR3 coding sequence is TGTGCCAGCAGCCCCTCGACTAGCGGGAGTGTTCGGGATACGCAGTATTTT. Its translation is CASSPSTSGSVRDTQYF.

The genes are TRBV2 and TRBJ1-1, with 7 bases lining up with TRBD1. J was trimmed by 3 bases and V by 8 bases; bases with no gene match: 3. The CDR3 has 12 residues. Germline values: CDR1 SNHLY, CDR2 FYNNEI. Here the CDR3 DNA reads TGTGCCAGCCAGGGGGACGACACTGAAGCTTTCTTT. This gives the protein CASQGDDTEAFF.

The chain carries TRBV2 and TRBJ2-1, with D perhaps matching TRBD1 (6 bases). The CDR3 extends over 14 amino acids. Trimming stripped 6 bases from V and 8 bases from J, with 17 bases between. The V gene's germline CDR1 is SNHLY and CDR2 FYNNEI. CDR3 nucleotide sequence: TGTGCCAGCAGCCTCGGCCAGGGGATCTATGAGCAGTTCTTC. It codes for CASSLGQGIYEQFF.